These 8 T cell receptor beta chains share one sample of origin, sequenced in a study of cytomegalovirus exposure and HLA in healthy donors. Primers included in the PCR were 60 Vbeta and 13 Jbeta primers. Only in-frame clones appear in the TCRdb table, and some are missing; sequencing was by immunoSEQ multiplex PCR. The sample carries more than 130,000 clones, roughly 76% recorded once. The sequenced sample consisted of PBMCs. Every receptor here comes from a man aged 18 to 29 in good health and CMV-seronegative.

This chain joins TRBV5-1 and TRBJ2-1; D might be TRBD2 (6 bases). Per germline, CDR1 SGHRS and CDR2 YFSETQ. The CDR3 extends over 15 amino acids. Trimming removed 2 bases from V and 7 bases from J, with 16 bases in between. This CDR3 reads CASSFWRGTPNEQFF. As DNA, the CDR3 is TGCGCCAGCAGCTTTTGGCGTGGGACTCCGAATGAGCAGTTCTTC.

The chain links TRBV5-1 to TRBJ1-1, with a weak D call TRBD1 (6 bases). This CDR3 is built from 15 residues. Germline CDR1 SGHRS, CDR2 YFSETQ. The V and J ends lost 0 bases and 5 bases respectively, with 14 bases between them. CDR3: CASSLALDSWTEAFF. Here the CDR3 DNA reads TGCGCCAGCAGCTTGGCCCTGGACAGTTGGACTGAAGCTTTCTTT. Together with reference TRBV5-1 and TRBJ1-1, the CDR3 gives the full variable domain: KAGVTQTPRYLIKTRGQQVTLSCSPISGHRSVSWYQQTPGQGLQFLFEYFSETQRNKGNFPGRFSGRQFSNSRSEMNVSTLELGDSALYLCASSLALDSWTEAFFGQGTRLTVV.

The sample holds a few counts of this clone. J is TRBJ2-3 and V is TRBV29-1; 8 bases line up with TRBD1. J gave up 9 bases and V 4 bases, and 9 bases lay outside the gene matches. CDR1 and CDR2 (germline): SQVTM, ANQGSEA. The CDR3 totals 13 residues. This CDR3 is CSVGNRGTQTQYF. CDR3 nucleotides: TGCAGCGTTGGAAACAGGGGGACACAAACGCAGTATTTT.

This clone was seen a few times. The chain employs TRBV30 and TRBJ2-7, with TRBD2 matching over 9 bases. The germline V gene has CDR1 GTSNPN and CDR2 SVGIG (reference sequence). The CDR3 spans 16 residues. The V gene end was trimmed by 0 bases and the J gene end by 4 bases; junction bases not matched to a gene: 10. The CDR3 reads CAWSVPIAGDFYEQYF. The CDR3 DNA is TGTGCCTGGAGTGTCCCCATAGCGGGGGACTTTTACGAGCAGTACTTC.

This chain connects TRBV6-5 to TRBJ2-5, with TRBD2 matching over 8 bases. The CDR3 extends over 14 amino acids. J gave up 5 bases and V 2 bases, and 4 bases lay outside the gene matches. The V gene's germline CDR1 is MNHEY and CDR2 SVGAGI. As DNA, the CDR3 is TGTGCCAGCAGTTACGGGCGGGAGGCCGAGACCCAGTACTTC. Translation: CASSYGREAETQYF.

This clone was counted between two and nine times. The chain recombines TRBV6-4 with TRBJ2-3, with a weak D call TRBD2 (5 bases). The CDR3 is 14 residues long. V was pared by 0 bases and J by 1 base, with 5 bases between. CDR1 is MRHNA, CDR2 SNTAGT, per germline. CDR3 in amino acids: CASSDSAGTDTQYF. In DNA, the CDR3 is TGTGCCAGCAGTGACTCAGCGGGCACAGATACGCAGTATTTT.

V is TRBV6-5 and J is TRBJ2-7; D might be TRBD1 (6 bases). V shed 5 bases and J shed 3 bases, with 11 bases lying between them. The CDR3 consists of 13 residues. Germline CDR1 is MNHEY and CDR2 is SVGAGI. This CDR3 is CASSEGVDYEQYF. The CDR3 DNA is TGTGCCAGCAGTGAGGGGGTCGACTACGAGCAGTACTTC.

The chain's CDR3 is CASSLASGRGADTQYF. In nucleotides, the CDR3 is TGTGCCAGCAGCTTAGCGAGCGGGAGGGGCGCAGATACGCAGTATTTT. The chain couples TRBV7-2 to TRBJ2-3; 10 bases line up with TRBD2. The CDR3 length is 16 residues. The germline CDR1 and CDR2 sequences are SGHTA and FQGNSA. The ends lost 0 bases at V and 4 bases at J; junction bases unmatched: 4.